This T cell receptor (beta chain) was captured in a study of T-cell reconstitution after alpha-beta-depleted transplantation in children. General study results and limits: T-cell numbers and diversity one year post-transplant derived largely from freshly generated T cells. Reportedly, only several hundred clones from non-depleted graft cells drove alpha-beta T-cell counts at about two months. Some patients showed high day-60 TCRbeta diversity, which derived from surviving recipient T cells and thymic progenitors.

Ten or more counts support this clonotype. Antigen: not known. Library preparation (for TCRbeta) was performed with unique molecular identifiers. TCRdb ran MiXCR on the PCR reads and lists one entry per CDR3 protein. The table has 150,000 to 250,000 distinct CDR3 sequences, roughly 6.3% seen once; the top ten hold roughly 4.7%. V lost 0 bases to trimming and J lost 0 bases, with 12 bases between them. The CDR3 totals 17 residues. In germline, CDR1 is LGHNA, CDR2 YSLEER. V is TRBV4-3 and J is TRBJ2-1; D not resolved. The input for sequencing was PBMCs, taken before TCRalphabeta/CD19-depleted stem cell transplant. This sequence originates from a girl younger than two with combined immunodeficiency, due to receive a stem cell transplant. This chain's CDR3 is CASSQDSGASSYNEQFF. CDR3 nucleotide sequence: TGCGCCAGCAGCCAAGACTCGGGCGCCAGCTCCTACAATGAGCAGTTCTTC.